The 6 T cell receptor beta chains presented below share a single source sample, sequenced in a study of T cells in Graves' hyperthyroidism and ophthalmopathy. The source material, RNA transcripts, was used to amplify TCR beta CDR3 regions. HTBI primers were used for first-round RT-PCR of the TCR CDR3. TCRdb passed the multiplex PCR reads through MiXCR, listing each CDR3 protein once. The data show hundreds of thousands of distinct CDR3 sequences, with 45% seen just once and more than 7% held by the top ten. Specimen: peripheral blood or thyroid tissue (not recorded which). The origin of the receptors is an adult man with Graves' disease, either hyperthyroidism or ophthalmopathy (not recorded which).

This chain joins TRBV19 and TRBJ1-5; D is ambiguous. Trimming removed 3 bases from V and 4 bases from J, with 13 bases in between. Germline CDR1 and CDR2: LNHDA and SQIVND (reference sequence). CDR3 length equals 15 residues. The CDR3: CASSINHLQNQPQHF. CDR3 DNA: TGTGCCAGTAGTATTAATCATCTCCAAAATCAGCCCCAGCATTTT.

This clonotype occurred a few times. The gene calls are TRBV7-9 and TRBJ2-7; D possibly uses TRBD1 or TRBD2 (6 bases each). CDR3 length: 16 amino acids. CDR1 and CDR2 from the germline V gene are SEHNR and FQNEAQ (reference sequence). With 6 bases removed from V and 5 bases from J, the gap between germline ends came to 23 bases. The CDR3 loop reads CASSYRGGQGTDEQYF. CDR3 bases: TGTGCCAGCAGTTACCGTGGGGGGCAAGGTACAGACGAGCAGTACTTC.

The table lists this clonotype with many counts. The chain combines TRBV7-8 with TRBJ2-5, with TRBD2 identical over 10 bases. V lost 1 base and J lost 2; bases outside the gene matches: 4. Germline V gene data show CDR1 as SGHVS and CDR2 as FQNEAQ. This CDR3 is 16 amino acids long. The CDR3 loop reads CASSLESGRAQETQYF. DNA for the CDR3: TGTGCCAGCAGCTTAGAAAGCGGGAGGGCTCAAGAGACCCAGTACTTC.

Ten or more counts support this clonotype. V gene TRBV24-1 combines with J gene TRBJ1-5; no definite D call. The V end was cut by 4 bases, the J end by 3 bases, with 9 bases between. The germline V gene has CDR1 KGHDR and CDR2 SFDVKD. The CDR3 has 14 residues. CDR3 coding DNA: TGTGCCACCAGTGACCCTGGACCCAATCAGCCCCAGCATTTT. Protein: CATSDPGPNQPQHF.

The chain's CDR3 is CASSVGVGRNQPQHF. Written as DNA, the CDR3 is TGTGCCAGCAGCGTTGGAGTTGGGCGCAATCAGCCCCAGCATTTT. This chain connects TRBV9 to TRBJ1-5; D remains ambiguous. The germline gives CDR1 SGDLS, CDR2 YYNGEE. This CDR3 contains 15 residues. V dropped 2 bases and J dropped 2 bases, with 11 bases sitting between them.

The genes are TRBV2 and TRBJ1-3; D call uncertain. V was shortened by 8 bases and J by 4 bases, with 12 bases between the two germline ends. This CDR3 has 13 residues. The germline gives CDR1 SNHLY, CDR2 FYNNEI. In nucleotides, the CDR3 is TGTGCCAGCGGCCGTCGGATCGGAAACACCATATATTTT. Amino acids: CASGRRIGNTIYF.